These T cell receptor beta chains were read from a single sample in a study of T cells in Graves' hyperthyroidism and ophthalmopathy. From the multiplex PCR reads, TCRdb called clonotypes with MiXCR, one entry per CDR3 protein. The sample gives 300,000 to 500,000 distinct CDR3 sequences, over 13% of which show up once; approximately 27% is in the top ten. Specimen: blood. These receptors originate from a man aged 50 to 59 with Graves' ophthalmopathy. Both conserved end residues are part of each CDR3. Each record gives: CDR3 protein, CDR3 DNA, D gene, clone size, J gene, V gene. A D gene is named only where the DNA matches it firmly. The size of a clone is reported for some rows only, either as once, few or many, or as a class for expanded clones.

CDR3aa: CATSDDAVMPYNEQFF; CDR3nt: TGTGCCACCAGTGATGATGCGGTGATGCCCTACAATGAGCAGTTCTTC; d_gene: NA; abundance: many; j_gene: TRBJ2-1; v_gene: TRBV24-1
CDR3aa: CASRAIYEQYF; CDR3nt: TGTGCCAGCAGAGCCATTTACGAGCAGTACTTC; d_gene: NA; abundance: many; j_gene: TRBJ2-7; v_gene: TRBV6-1
CDR3aa: CAISGLRTANTEAFF; CDR3nt: TGTGCCATCAGTGGGCTGAGGACAGCGAACACTGAAGCTTTCTTT; d_gene: NA; abundance: many; j_gene: TRBJ1-1; v_gene: TRBV10-3
CDR3aa: CASSVAGEASYTF; CDR3nt: TGTGCCAGCAGCGTGGCAGGGGAAGCGAGCTACACCTTC; d_gene: NA; abundance: NA; j_gene: TRBJ1-2; v_gene: TRBV9
CDR3aa: CASRAISGTEAFF; CDR3nt: TGTGCCAGCCGAGCAATTTCCGGAACTGAAGCTTTCTTT; d_gene: NA; abundance: NA; j_gene: TRBJ1-1; v_gene: TRBV2
CDR3aa: CASGERTGTVNYGYTF; CDR3nt: TGTGCCAGCGGAGAGCGAACCGGGACAGTTAATTATGGCTACACCTTC; d_gene: TRBD1; abundance: many; j_gene: TRBJ1-2; v_gene: TRBV6-1
CDR3aa: CASSFSGARGNQPQHF; CDR3nt: TGTGCCAGCAGTTTTTCAGGGGCGCGTGGCAATCAGCCCCAGCATTTT; d_gene: NA; abundance: many; j_gene: TRBJ1-5; v_gene: TRBV12-3/TRBV12-4
CDR3aa: CASSAQMMETQYF; CDR3nt: TGTGCCAGCAGCGCACAAATGATGGAGACCCAGTACTTC; d_gene: NA; abundance: many; j_gene: TRBJ2-5; v_gene: TRBV14
CDR3aa: CASSPREAGGVDEQFF; CDR3nt: TGCGCCAGCAGCCCTCGTGAGGCAGGGGGCGTCGATGAGCAGTTCTTC; d_gene: TRBD1; abundance: NA; j_gene: TRBJ2-1; v_gene: TRBV4-1
CDR3aa: CAVRTGAHNEKLFF; CDR3nt: TGTGCCGTCCGTACAGGGGCGCATAATGAAAAACTGTTTTTT; d_gene: TRBD1; abundance: few; j_gene: TRBJ1-4; v_gene: TRBV6-1
CDR3aa: CASSSDNSPLHF; CDR3nt: TGTGCCAGTAGTTCAGATAATTCACCCCTCCACTTT; d_gene: NA; abundance: NA; j_gene: TRBJ1-6; v_gene: TRBV19
CDR3aa: CSARVLAGDTDTQYF; CDR3nt: TGCAGTGCTAGGGTCCTAGCGGGAGACACAGATACGCAGTATTTT; d_gene: TRBD2; abundance: many; j_gene: TRBJ2-3; v_gene: TRBV20-1
CDR3aa: CASSRTRTGDKNIQYF; CDR3nt: TGTGCCAGCAGCCGAACCCGGACAGGAGACAAAAACATTCAGTACTTC; d_gene: TRBD1; abundance: many; j_gene: TRBJ2-4; v_gene: TRBV2
CDR3aa: CSVPLAGDVQFF; CDR3nt: TGCAGCGTTCCGTTAGCGGGAGACGTGCAGTTCTTC; d_gene: TRBD2; abundance: few; j_gene: TRBJ2-1; v_gene: TRBV29-1
CDR3aa: CSAPRAGRLNTEAFF; CDR3nt: TGCAGTGCTCCACGCGCAGGGAGATTGAACACTGAAGCTTTCTTT; d_gene: NA; abundance: few; j_gene: TRBJ1-1; v_gene: TRBV20-1
CDR3aa: CASSLGAASLPGELFF; CDR3nt: TGTGCCAGCAGTTTAGGGGCGGCTAGTCTGCCCGGGGAGCTGTTTTTT; d_gene: NA; abundance: few; j_gene: TRBJ2-2; v_gene: TRBV12-3/TRBV12-4
CDR3aa: CASSFRGGSDTQYF; CDR3nt: TGCGCCAGCAGCTTTAGGGGAGGGTCAGATACGCAGTATTTT; d_gene: TRBD2; abundance: many; j_gene: TRBJ2-3; v_gene: TRBV5-1
CDR3aa: CASGLWPENTEAFF; CDR3nt: TGTGCTAGTGGTTTGTGGCCAGAGAACACTGAAGCTTTCTTT; d_gene: NA; abundance: many; j_gene: TRBJ1-1; v_gene: TRBV12-5
CDR3aa: CASSRDLNTEAFF; CDR3nt: TGTGCCAGCAGCCGAGACTTGAACACTGAAGCTTTCTTT; d_gene: NA; abundance: many; j_gene: TRBJ1-1; v_gene: TRBV7-9
CDR3aa: CASSQRGTPEAFF; CDR3nt: TGTGCCAGCAGCCAACGCGGGACACCTGAAGCTTTCTTT; d_gene: NA; abundance: many; j_gene: TRBJ1-1; v_gene: TRBV27